Each of the 5 T cell receptor beta chains below was sequenced from the same sample in a study of CD8 T cells in ankylosing spondylitis. General study points: Characteristic, it appeared, of ankylosing spondylitis blood was a TCR beta motif of roughly eight highly homologous variants.

One entry per CDR3 protein results from TCRdb running MiXCR on the 5' RACE reads. Counted here are 300,000 to 400,000 distinct CDR3 sequences, about a fifth occurring once; the ten biggest clones make up roughly 16%. No antigens are known for them. Sequenced material: blood, either unsorted or a sorted T cell fraction (not recorded which). These TCRs come from a male donor with ankylosing spondylitis.

The rearrangement uses TRBV7-6 and TRBJ2-3; D is possibly TRBD2 (5 bases). The CDR3 is 17 residues long. The V end lost 2 bases, the J end lost 6 bases, and 21 bases lay between the germline ends. The germline CDR1 and CDR2 sequences are SGHVS and FNYEAQ. The CDR3 coding sequence is TGTGCCAGCAGCTTAATGGGGAGAGGTCCGATGCCGGATACGCAGTATTTT. Protein sequence: CASSLMGRGPMPDTQYF. The full variable domain, rest sourced from reference TRBV7-6 and TRBJ2-3, is GAGVSQSPRYKVTKRGQDVALRCDPISGHVSLYWYRQALGQGPEFLTYFNYEAQQDKSGLPNDRFSAERPEGSISTLTIQRTEQRDSAMYRCASSLMGRGPMPDTQYFGPGTRLTVL.

This clonotype appeared a few times. V is TRBV4-1 and J is TRBJ2-6; TRBD2 matches at 7 bases. Germline lookup yields CDR1 MGHRA and CDR2 YSYEKL. Trimming took 0 bases from V and 4 from J; bases not matched to a gene: 12. The CDR3 contains 19 residues. CDR3 DNA: TGCGCCAGCAGCCAAGATTTGGAGATACGGGGGGTCGGGGCCAACGTCCTGACTTTC. It translates to CASSQDLEIRGVGANVLTF.

The chain is built from TRBV18 and TRBJ2-3; the D gene could be TRBD1 or TRBD2 (5 bases each). Germline CDR1 KGHSH, CDR2 LQKENI. This CDR3 is built from 15 residues. V shed 3 bases and J shed 1 base, with 11 bases lying between them. The CDR3 DNA reads as TGTGCCAGCTCACCCCGGGGCGGACGCACAGATACGCAGTATTTT. Translating gives CASSPRGGRTDTQYF.

V is TRBV6-2 or TRBV6-3 and J is TRBJ1-1; D call uncertain. The CDR3 totals 12 residues. Trimming left V 6 bases short and J 8 bases short, with 13 bases between. The germline CDR1 and CDR2 sequences are MNHEY and SVGEGT. DNA of the CDR3: TGTGCCAGCAGCTCCGCAGTGATGGAAGCTTTCTTT. Protein product: CASSSAVMEAFF.

This rearrangement joins TRBV7-9 to TRBJ2-1; D gene ambiguous. The V and J ends lost 4 bases and 9 bases respectively, with 4 bases between them. CDR1 is SEHNR and CDR2 is FQNEAQ in the germline V gene (reference sequence). The CDR3 has 10 amino acids. The CDR3 is CASSSVEQFF. The CDR3 nucleotides read TGTGCCAGCAGCTCCGTTGAGCAGTTCTTC.